This TCR beta chain is drawn from a study of OX40 agonist ivuxolimab in advanced cancers. The CDR3 has 16 amino acids. Germline-derived CDR1 and CDR2 are LNHDA and SQIVND (reference sequence). Deletions cut 3 bases from V and 0 bases from J, with 14 bases between. Measured with immunoSEQ multiplex PCR; TCRdb has only the in-frame clones, and not every one. This table has tens of thousands of clones, approximately 86% appearing once. This sequence was found in an adult with an advanced solid tumor such as melanoma, head and neck, liver or kidney cancer. The source was CD4+ or CD8+ T cells sorted from blood, collected in a trial of the OX40 agonist ivuxolimab. The chain combines TRBV19 with TRBJ1-1; weak D call: TRBD1 (5 bases). CDR3 residues: CASSIEQAGMNTEAFF. CDR3 sequence (DNA): TGTGCCAGTAGTATCGAACAGGCCGGCATGAACACTGAAGCTTTCTTT.